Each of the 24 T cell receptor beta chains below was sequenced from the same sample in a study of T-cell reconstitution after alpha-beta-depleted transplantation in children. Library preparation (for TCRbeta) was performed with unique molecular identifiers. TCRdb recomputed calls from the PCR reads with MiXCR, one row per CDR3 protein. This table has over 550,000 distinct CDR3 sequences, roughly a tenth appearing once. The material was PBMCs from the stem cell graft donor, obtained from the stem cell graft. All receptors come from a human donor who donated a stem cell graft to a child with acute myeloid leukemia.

The CDR3, as DNA: TGTGCCAGCAGCTTAGTAACGGGGCTAGCGGGAGATACGCAGTATTTT. Translated: CASSLVTGLAGDTQYF. V gene TRBV7-9 combines with J gene TRBJ2-3; TRBD2 aligns across 8 bases. Unmatched junction bases numbered 8, after V lost 1 base and J lost 5 bases. The CDR3 extends over 16 amino acids. CDR1 and CDR2 from the germline V gene are SEHNR and FQNEAQ (reference sequence).

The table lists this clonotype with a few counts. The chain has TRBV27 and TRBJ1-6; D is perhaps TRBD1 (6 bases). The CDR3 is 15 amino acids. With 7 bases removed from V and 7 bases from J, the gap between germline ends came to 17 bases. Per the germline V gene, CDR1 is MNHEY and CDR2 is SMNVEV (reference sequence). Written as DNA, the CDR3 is TGTGCCAGCACCTTGGGGGGGGCGTTGAATTCACCCCTCCACTTT. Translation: CASTLGGALNSPLHF.

The CDR3 here is CASSRGRGEAFF. CDR3 in DNA: TGTGCCAGCAGCCGCGGTCGGGGCGAAGCTTTCTTT. The rearrangement uses TRBV3-1 and TRBJ1-1; the D gene is possibly TRBD1 (5 bases). Germline lookup yields CDR1 LGHDT and CDR2 YNNKEL (reference sequence). There are 12 residues in the CDR3. Trimming left V 4 bases short and J 8 bases short, with 11 bases between.

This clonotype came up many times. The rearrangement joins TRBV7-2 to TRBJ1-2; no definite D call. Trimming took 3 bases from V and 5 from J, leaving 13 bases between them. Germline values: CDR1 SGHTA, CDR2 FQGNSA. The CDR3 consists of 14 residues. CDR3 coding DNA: TGTGCCAGCAGCTTCGGCCAGCTAGTATATGGCTACACCTTC. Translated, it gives CASSFGQLVYGYTF.

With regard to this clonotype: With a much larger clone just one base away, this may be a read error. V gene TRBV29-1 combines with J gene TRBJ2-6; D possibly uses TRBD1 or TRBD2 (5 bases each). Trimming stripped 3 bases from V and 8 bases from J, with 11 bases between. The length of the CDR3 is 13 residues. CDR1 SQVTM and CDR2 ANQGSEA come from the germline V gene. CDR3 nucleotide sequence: TGCAGCGTTGATGGGGGAAGGACCAACGTCCTGACTTTC. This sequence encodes CSVDGGRTNVLTF.

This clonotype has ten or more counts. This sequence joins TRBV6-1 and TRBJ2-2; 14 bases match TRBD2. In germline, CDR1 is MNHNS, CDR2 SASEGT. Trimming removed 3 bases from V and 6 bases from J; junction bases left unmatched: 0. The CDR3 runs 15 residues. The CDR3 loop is CASSETSGRAGELFF. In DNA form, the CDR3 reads TGTGCCAGCAGTGAGACTAGCGGGAGGGCCGGGGAGCTGTTTTTT.

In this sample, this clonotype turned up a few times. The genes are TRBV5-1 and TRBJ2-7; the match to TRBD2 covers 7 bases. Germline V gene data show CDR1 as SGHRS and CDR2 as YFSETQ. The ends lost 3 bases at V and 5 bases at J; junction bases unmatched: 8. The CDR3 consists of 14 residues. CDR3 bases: TGCGCCAGCAGCTCGCGGACTAGGATCGACGAGCAGTACTTC. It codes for CASSSRTRIDEQYF.

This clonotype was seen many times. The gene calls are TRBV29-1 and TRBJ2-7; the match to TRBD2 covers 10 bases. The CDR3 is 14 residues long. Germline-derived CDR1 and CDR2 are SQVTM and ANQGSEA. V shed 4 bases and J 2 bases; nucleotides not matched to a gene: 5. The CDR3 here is CSVAEREGAYEQYF. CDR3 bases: TGCAGCGTTGCGGAGCGGGAGGGAGCCTACGAGCAGTACTTC.

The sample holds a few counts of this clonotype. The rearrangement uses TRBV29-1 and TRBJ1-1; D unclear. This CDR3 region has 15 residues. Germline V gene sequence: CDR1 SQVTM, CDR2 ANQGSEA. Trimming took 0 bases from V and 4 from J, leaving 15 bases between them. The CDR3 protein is CSVEEVRFVGTEAFF. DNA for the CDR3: TGCAGCGTTGAAGAGGTCAGGTTTGTGGGCACTGAAGCTTTCTTT.

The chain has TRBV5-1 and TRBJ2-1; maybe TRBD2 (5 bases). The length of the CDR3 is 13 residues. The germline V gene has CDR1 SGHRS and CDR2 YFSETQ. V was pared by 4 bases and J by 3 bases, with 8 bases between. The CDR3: CASSPGDYNEQFF. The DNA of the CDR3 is TGCGCCAGCAGCCCCGGGGACTACAATGAGCAGTTCTTC.

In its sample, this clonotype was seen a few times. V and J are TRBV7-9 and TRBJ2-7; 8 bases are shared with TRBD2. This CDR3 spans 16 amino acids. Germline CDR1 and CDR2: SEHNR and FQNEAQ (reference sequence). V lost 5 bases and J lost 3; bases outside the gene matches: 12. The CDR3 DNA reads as TGTGCCAGCAGCCCCGCTAGGGCGGGGGGCTTCTACGAGCAGTACTTC. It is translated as CASSPARAGGFYEQYF.

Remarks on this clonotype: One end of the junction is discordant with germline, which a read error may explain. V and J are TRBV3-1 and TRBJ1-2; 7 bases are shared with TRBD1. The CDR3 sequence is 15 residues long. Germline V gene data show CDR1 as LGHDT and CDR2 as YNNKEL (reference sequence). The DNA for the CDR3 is TGTGCCAGCAGGTCAGACTCCGGGACAGTGGTCCCTATGGTCTTC. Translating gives CASRSDSGTVVPMVF.

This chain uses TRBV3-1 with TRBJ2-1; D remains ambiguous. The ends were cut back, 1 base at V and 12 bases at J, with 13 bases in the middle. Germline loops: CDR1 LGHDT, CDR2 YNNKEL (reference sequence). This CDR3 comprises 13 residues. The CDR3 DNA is TGTGCCAGCAGCCAAGCTGACGTCCTACGGCAGTTCTTC. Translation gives CASSQADVLRQFF.

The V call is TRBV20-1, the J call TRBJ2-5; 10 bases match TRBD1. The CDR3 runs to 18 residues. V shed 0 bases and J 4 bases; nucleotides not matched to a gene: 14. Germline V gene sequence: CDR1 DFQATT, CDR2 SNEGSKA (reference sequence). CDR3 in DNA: TGCAGTGCTAGAGATCTCGTGAGACAGGGGGCCTGGGGAGAGACCCAGTACTTC. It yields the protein CSARDLVRQGAWGETQYF.

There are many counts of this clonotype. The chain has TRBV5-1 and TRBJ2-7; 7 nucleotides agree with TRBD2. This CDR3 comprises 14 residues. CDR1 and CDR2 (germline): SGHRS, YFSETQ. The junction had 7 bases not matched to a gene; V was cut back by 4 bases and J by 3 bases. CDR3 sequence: CASSPGTTVYEQYF. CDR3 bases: TGCGCCAGCAGCCCGGGGACTACGGTCTACGAGCAGTACTTC. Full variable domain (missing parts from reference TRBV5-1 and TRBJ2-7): KAGVTQTPRYLIKTRGQQVTLSCSPISGHRSVSWYQQTPGQGLQFLFEYFSETQRNKGNFPGRFSGRQFSNSRSEMNVSTLELGDSALYLCASSPGTTVYEQYFGPGTRLTVT.

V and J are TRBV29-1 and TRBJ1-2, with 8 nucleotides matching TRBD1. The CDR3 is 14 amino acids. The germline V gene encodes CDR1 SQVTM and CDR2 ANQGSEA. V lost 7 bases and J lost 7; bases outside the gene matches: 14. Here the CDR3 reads CSGGAGQGGSGYTF. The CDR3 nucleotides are TGCAGCGGCGGGGCAGGACAGGGCGGAAGTGGCTACACCTTC.

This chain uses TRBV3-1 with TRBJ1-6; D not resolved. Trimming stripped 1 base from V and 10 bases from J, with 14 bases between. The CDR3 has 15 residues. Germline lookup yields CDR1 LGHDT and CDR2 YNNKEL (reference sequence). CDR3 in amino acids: CASSQAKGTGSPLHF. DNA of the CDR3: TGTGCCAGCAGCCAAGCTAAGGGCACGGGGTCACCCCTCCACTTT.

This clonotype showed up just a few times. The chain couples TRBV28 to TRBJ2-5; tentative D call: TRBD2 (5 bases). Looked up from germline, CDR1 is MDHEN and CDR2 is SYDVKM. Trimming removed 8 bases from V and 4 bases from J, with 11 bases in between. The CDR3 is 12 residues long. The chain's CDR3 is CASSGVGETQYF. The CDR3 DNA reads TGTGCCAGCTCCGGGGTGGGAGAGACCCAGTACTTC.

The CDR3 here is CASSYSPRMANEKLFF. In DNA, the CDR3 is TGTGCCAGCAGTTACTCTCCCCGTATGGCTAATGAAAAACTGTTTTTT. The V gene is TRBV6-5, the J gene TRBJ1-4, with D unresolved. CDR3 length: 16 amino acids. The germline V and J ends were trimmed by 0 bases and 3 bases, with 11 bases remaining between them. The germline gives CDR1 MNHEY, CDR2 SVGAGI.

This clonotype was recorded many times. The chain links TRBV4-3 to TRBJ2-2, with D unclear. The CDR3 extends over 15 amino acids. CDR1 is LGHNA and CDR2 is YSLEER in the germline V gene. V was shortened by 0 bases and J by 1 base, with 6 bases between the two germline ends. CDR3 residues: CASSQELRNTGELFF. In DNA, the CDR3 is TGCGCCAGCAGCCAAGAACTACGGAACACCGGGGAGCTGTTTTTT.

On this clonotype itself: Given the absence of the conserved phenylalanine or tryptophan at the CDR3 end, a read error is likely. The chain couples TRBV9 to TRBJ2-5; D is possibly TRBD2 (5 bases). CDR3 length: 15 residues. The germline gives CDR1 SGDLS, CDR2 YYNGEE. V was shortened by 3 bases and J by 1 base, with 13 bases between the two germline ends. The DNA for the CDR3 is TGTGCCAGCAGCGAAAGTCCGGGGATCCAAGAGACCCAGTACGTC. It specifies CASSESPGIQETQYV.

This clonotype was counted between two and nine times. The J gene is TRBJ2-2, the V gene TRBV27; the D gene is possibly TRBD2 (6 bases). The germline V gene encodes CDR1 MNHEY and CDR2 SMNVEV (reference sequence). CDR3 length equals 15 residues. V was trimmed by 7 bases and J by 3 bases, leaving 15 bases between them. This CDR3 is CASKPGLFDTGELFF. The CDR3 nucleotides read TGTGCCAGCAAACCCGGACTATTTGACACCGGGGAGCTGTTTTTT.

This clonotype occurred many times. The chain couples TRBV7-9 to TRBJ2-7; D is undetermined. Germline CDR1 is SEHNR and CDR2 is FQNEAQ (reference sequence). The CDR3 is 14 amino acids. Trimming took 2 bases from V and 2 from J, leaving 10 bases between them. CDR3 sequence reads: CASSLNDGPYEQYF. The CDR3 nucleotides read TGTGCCAGCAGCTTAAACGACGGACCCTACGAGCAGTACTTC.

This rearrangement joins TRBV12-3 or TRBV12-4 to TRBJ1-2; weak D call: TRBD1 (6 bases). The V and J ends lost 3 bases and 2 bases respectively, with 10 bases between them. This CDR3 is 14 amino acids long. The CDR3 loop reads CASSFYQGNYGYTF. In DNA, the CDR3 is TGTGCCAGCAGTTTTTATCAGGGGAACTATGGCTACACCTTC.